This T cell receptor (beta chain) is drawn from a study of T-cell reconstitution after alpha-beta-depleted transplantation in children (dated by TCRdb to 2016 to 2018). Regarding the study in general: T-cell immune reconstitution after TCRalphabeta/CD19-depleted allogeneic hematopoietic cell transplantation in children was quantitatively tracked in the study by means of TCR repertoire profiling.

For CDR1 and CDR2, the germline V gene lists SGHRS and YFSETQ. Taken from cysteine to phenylalanine, the CDR3 has 14 residues. Only the CDR3 region is kept as DNA, spanning 42 bases read in frame from base 1. V is pruned by 3 bases and J by 3 bases, leaving 4 bases of the junction without a gene match. The library was produced with PCR. Sequencing was performed on an Illumina HiSeq 2500. To normalize quantification of the TCRbeta repertoire, the TCR libraries were built with molecular barcoding that relied on unique molecular identifiers. In TCRdb, the public reads were trimmed at Q25 with fastp and aligned with MiXCR, with productive beta chains retained. Records with the same CDR3 protein are collapsed into one entry carrying the most frequent genes and DNA. Within this sample are about 400,000 distinct CDR3 sequences, with roughly 22% of them counted one time only. Less than 4.5% of the sample is held by the ten biggest clonotypes.

This clonotype was picked up many times. Its cognate antigen has yet to be identified. Base qualities are not provided; no much larger clone lies one nucleotide away. The source is a human donor who donated a stem cell graft to a child with acute myeloid leukemia. This receptor chain uses TRBV5-1 and TRBJ2-5, with 8 junctional bases fitting TRBD1. The material was PBMCs from the stem cell graft donor, obtained from the stem cell graft. CDR3 protein: CASSSDRVEETQYF. The nucleotide sequence reads TGCGCCAGCAGCTCGGACAGGGTTGAAGAGACCCAGTACTTC.